This TCR beta chain came from a study of T-cell memory formation after mild COVID-19. MiXCR, run by TCRdb on the 5' RACE reads, gives a single entry per CDR3 protein. The table lists fewer than 250,000 distinct CDR3 sequences, about 10% of them singletons. A few counts support this clonotype. The receptor's source is a man in his late teens or twenties who had mild COVID-19 (a few samples of this study predate the infection). Cell type and time point are not known. Sequenced input: PBMCs or a T cell subset sorted from them (not recorded which).

In DNA, the CDR3 is TGTGCCAGCAGTTTAGTTCTCGGGACAGGGTCGCACGAGCAGTACTTC. Amino acid sequence: CASSLVLGTGSHEQYF. This chain links TRBV12-3 or TRBV12-4 with TRBJ2-7; 9 nucleotides agree with TRBD1. The V segment lost 1 base and the J segment 5 bases; nucleotides outside the gene matches: 9. CDR3 length equals 16 residues.